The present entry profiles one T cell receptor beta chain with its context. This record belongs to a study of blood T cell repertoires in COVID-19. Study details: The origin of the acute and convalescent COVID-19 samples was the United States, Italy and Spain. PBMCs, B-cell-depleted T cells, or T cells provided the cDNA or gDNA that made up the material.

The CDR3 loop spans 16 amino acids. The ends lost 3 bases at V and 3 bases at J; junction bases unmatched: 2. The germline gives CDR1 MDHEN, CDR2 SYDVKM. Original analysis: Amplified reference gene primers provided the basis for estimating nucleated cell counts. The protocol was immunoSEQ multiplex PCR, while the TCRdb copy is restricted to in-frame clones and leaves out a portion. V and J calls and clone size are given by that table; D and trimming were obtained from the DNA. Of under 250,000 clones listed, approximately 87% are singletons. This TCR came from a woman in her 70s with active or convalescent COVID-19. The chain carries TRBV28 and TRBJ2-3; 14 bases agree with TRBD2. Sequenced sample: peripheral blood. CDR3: CASSLGTSGRTDTQYF. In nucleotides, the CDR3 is TGTGCCAGCAGTTTGGGGACTAGCGGGAGAACAGATACGCAGTATTTT.